The present T cell receptor (beta chain) was sequenced within a study of OX40 agonist ivuxolimab in advanced cancers. Broader study findings: Some nonresponders likewise displayed low normalized T-cell clonal expansion.

Only in-frame clones appear in the TCRdb table, and some are missing; sequencing was by immunoSEQ multiplex PCR. The sample holds roughly 80,000 clones; under 90% are singletons and the top ten take about 2.3%. Between the trimmed V and J ends, which lost 3 bases and 4 bases, there was a span of 9 bases. The CDR3 is made up of 13 amino acids. CDR1 and CDR2 (germline): SGHVS, FQNEAQ. Regarding this clone: Its specificity is not known.

The source material was CD4+ or CD8+ T cells sorted from blood, sampled in a trial of the OX40 agonist ivuxolimab. The origin of this receptor is an adult with an advanced solid tumor such as melanoma, head and neck, liver or kidney cancer. V usage is TRBV7-8 and J usage is TRBJ1-2; D perhaps matches TRBD1 (6 bases). For the CDR3, the DNA is TGTGCCAGCAGCTTCGGGACACCCTATGGCTACACCTTC. Amino acid sequence: CASSFGTPYGYTF.